The present T cell receptor beta chain was sequenced within a study of T cell changes during pregnancy in multiple sclerosis. V was cut by 3 bases and J by 2 bases, with 4 bases left in between. The CDR3 length is 13 residues. CDR1 is SEHNR, CDR2 FQNEAQ, per germline (reference sequence). Here immunoSEQ multiplex PCR was the method, and the copy in TCRdb shows in-frame clones only, minus some. The table has approximately 97,000 clones, approximately 90% seen once; the top ten hold around 0.78%. This clone was detected once. The sample in question was peripheral blood, obtained in the second trimester of pregnancy. The chain uses TRBV7-9 and TRBJ2-2; D is unresolved. This receptor was taken from a female donor in good health, enrolled as a control in a pregnancy study. This CDR3 reads CASSFTNTGELFF. The DNA for the CDR3 is TGTGCCAGCAGCTTCACTAACACCGGGGAGCTGTTTTTT.